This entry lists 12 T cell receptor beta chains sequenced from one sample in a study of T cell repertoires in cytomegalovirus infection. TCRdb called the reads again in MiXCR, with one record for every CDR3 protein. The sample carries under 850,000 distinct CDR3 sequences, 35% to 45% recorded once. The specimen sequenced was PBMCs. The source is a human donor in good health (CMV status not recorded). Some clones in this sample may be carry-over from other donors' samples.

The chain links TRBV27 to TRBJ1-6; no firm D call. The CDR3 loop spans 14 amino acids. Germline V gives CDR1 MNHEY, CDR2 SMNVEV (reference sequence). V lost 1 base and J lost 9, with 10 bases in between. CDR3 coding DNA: TGTGCCAGCAGTTTATGGGCGGTGGGTTCACCCCTCCACTTT. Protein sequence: CASSLWAVGSPLHF.

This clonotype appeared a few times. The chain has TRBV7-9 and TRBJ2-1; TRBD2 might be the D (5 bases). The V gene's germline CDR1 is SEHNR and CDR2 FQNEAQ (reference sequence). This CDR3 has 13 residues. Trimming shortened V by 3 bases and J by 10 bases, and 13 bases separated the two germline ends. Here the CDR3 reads CASSFRYGNEQFF. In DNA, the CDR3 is TGTGCCAGCAGCTTTAGGTACGGGAACGAGCAGTTCTTC.

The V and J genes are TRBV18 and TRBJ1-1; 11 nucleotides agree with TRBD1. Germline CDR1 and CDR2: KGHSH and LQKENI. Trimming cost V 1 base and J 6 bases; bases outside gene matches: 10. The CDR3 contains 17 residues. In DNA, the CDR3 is TGTGCCAGCTCACCACGAAGGGGGACAGGGGGATTGGCTGAAGCTTTCTTT. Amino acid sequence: CASSPRRGTGGLAEAFF.

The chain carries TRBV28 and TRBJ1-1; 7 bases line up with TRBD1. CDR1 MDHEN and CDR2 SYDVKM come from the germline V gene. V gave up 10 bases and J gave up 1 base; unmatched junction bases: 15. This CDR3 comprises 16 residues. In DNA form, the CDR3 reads TGTGCCACCGAGTCCGATTACACAGGGGCGAACACTGAAGCTTTCTTT. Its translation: CATESDYTGANTEAFF.

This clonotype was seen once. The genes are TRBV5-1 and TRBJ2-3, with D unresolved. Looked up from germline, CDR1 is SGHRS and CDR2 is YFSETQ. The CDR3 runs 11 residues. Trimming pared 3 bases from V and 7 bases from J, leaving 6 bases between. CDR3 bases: TGCGCCAGCAGCTCTGATCATACGCAGTATTTT. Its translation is CASSSDHTQYF. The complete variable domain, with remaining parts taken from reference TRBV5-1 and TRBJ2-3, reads KAGVTQTPRYLIKTRGQQVTLSCSPISGHRSVSWYQQTPGQGLQFLFEYFSETQRNKGNFPGRFSGRQFSNSRSEMNVSTLELGDSALYLCASSSDHTQYFGPGTRLTVL.

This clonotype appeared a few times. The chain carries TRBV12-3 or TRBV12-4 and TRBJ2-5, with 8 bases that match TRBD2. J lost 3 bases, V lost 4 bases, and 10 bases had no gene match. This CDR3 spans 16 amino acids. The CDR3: CASSSTPGGVKETQYF. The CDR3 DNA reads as TGTGCCAGCAGTTCTACCCCGGGAGGGGTGAAAGAGACCCAGTACTTC.

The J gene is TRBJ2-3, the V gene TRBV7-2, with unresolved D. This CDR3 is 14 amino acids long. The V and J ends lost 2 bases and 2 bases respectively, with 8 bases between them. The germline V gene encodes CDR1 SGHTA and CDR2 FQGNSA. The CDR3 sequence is CASSLLLPTDTQYF. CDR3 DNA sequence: TGTGCCAGCAGCTTATTGTTGCCCACAGATACGCAGTATTTT.

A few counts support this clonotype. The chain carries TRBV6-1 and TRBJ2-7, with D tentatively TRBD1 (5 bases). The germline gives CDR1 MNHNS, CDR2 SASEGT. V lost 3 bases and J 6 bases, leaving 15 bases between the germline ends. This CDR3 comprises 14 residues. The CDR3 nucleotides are TGTGCCAGCAGTGAGCCAGGGTTTAGCCTCGAGCAGTACTTC. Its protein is CASSEPGFSLEQYF.

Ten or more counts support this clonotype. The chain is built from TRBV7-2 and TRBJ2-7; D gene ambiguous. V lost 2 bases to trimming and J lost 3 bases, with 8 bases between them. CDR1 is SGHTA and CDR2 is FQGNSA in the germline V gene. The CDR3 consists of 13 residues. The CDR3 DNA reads TGTGCCAGCAGCTTATCCTTGGACTACGAGCAGTACTTC. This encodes CASSLSLDYEQYF.

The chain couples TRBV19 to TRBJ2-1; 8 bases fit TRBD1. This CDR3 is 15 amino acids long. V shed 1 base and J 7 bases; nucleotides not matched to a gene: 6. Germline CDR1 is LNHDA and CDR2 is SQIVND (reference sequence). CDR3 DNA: TGTGCCAGTAGTATAGGGCAGGGGGCGCGGAATGAGCAGTTCTTC. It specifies CASSIGQGARNEQFF.

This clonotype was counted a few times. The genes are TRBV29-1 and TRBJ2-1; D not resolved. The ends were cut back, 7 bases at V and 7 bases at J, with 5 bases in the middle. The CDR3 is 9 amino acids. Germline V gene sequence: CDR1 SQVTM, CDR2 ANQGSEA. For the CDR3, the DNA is TGCAGCGCAGATAATGAGCAGTTCTTC. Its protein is CSADNEQFF.

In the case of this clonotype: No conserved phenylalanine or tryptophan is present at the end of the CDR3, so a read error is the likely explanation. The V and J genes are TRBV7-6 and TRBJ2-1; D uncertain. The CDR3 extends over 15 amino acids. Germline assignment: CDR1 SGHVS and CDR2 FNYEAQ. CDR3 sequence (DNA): TGTGCCAGCAGCTTAGGCCAGAGCTCCTACAATGTGCAGTTCTCC. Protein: CASSLGQSSYNVQFS.